One and the same sample provided the 3 T cell receptor beta chains below, sequenced in a study of cytomegalovirus exposure and HLA in healthy donors. The study ran its PCR with 60 Vbeta and 13 Jbeta primers. Here immunoSEQ multiplex PCR was the method, and the copy in TCRdb shows in-frame clones only, minus some. The sample has 140,000 or so clones, approximately 79% seen once. Sequencing input: PBMCs. The receptors stem from a man between 18 and 35 years old in good health and CMV-seropositive.

The chain recombines TRBV2 with TRBJ2-7; a possible D gene is TRBD1 (6 bases). The CDR3 extends over 13 amino acids. Per the germline V gene, CDR1 is SNHLY and CDR2 is FYNNEI. Trimming pared 6 bases from V and 2 bases from J, leaving 11 bases between. CDR3 DNA: TGTGCCAGCAGGGATGGACAGACCTACGAGCAGTACTTC. Residues: CASRDGQTYEQYF.

The chain is built from TRBV11-2 and TRBJ1-6, with 7 bases that match TRBD1. This CDR3 has 16 amino acids. The germline V gene encodes CDR1 SGHAT and CDR2 FQNNGV. V shed 5 bases and J 0 bases; nucleotides not matched to a gene: 4. The CDR3 sequence is CASSRTGDSYNSPLHF. The DNA for the CDR3 is TGTGCCAGCAGCAGGACAGGAGACTCCTATAATTCACCCCTCCACTTT. Using reference TRBV11-2 and TRBJ1-6 for the parts outside the CDR3, the full variable domain is EAGVAQSPRYKIIEKRQSVAFWCNPISGHATLYWYQQILGQGPKLLIQFQNNGVVDDSQLPKDRFSAERLKGVDSTLKIQPAKLEDSAVYLCASSRTGDSYNSPLHFGNGTRLTVT.

The chain couples TRBV28 to TRBJ2-7; 14 positions match TRBD2. Looked up from germline, CDR1 is MDHEN and CDR2 is SYDVKM. The trim removed 5 bases at V and 1 base at J, leaving 13 bases unmatched. The CDR3 spans 19 residues. In nucleotides, the CDR3 is TGTGCCAGCAGTCCTCCCCTCGGACTAGCGGGGGGCCAATCCTACGAGCAGTACTTC. Protein: CASSPPLGLAGGQSYEQYF.